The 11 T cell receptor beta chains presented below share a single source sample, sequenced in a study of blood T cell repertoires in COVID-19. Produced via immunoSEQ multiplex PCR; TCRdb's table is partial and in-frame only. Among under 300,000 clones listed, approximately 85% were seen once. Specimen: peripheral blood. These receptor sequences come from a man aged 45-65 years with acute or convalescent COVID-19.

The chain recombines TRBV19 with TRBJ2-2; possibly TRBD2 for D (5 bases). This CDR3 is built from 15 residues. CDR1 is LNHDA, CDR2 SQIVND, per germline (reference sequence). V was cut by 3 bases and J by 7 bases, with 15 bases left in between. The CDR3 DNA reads TGTGCCAGTAGTATCATGGGAGTGGTAAACGGGGAGCTGTTTTTT. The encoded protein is CASSIMGVVNGELFF.

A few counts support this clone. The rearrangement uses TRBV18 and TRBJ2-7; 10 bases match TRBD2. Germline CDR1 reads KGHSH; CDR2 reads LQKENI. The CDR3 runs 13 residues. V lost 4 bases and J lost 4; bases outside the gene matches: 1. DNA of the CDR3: TGTGCCAGCTCACAGCGGGAGGGTTACGAGCAGTACTTC. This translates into CASSQREGYEQYF.

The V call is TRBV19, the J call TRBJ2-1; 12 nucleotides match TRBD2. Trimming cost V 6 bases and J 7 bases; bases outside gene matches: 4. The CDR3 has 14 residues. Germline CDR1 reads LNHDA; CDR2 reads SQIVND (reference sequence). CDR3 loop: CASRLAGGGNEQFF. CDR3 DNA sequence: TGTGCCAGTAGACTAGCGGGGGGCGGAAATGAGCAGTTCTTC.

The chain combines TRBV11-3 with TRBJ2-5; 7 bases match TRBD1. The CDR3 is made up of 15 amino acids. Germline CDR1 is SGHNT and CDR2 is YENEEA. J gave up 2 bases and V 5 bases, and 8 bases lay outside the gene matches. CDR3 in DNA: TGTGCCAGCAGCAGAGACCGGGACAGACAAGAGACCCAGTACTTC. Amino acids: CASSRDRDRQETQYF.

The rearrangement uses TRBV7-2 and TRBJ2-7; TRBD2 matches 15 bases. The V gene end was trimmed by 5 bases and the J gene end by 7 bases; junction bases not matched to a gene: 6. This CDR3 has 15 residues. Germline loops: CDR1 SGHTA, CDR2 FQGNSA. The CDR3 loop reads CASSPGLAGGREQYF. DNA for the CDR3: TGTGCCAGCAGCCCCGGACTAGCGGGGGGGCGTGAGCAGTACTTC.

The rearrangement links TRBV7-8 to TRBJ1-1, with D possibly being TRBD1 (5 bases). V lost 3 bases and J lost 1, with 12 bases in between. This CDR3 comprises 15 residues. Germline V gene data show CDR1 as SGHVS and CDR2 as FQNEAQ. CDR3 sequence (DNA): TGTGCCAGCAGCTTCCAGGGAGGGAGGAACACTGAAGCTTTCTTT. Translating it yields CASSFQGGRNTEAFF.

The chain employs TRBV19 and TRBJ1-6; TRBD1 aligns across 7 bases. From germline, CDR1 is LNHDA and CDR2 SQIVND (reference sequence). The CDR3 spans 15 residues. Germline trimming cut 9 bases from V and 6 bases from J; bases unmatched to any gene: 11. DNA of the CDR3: TGTGCCAGCCTAAAAAGGGGACAGCCTAATTCACCCCTCCACTTT. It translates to CASLKRGQPNSPLHF.

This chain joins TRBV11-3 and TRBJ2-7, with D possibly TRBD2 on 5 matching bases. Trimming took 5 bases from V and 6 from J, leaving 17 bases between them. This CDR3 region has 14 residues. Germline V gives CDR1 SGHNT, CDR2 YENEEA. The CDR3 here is CASSRRTGWSEQYF. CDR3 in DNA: TGTGCCAGCAGCCGTCGGACGGGATGGAGCGAGCAGTACTTC.

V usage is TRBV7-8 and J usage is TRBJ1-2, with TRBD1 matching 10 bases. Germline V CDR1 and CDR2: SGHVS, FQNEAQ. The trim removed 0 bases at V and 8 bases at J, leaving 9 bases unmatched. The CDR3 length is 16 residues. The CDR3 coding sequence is TGTGCCAGCAGCTTAGCGCTGACAGGGGGCTCGTCGGGCTACACCTTC. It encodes CASSLALTGGSSGYTF.

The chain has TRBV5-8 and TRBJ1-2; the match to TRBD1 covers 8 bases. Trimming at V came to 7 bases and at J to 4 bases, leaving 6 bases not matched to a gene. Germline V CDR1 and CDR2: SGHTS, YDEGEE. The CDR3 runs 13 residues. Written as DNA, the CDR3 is TGTGCCAGCCTCAGGGGGCGCGTCTATGGCTACACCTTC. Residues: CASLRGRVYGYTF.

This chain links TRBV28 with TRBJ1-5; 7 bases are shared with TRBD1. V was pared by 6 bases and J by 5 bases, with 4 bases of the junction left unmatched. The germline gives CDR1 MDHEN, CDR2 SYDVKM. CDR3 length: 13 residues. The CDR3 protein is CASSPTGDQPQHF. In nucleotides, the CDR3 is TGTGCCAGCAGCCCAACAGGGGATCAGCCCCAGCATTTT.